This record concerns one TCR beta chain sequence. Antigen specificity is unknown. The sample belongs to a study of cytomegalovirus exposure and HLA in healthy donors. Germline V gene data show CDR1 as SGHTA and CDR2 as FQGNSA. The V gene end was trimmed by 2 bases and the J gene end by 2 bases; junction bases not matched to a gene: 13. The CDR3 contains 19 residues. Some clones are missing from TCRdb's copy, which holds only in-frame ones; the method was immunoSEQ multiplex PCR. The profile covers 82,000 or so clones, with about 95% appearing a single time and approximately 0.69% taken by the ten largest. Whole-study results and caveats: Both high specificity and high sensitivity reportedly marked the classifier's diagnosis of cytomegalovirus status. The authors confirmed in vitro that three CMV-associated chains were specific for CMV antigens. According to a subsequent analysis, TCR clusters identified in the first cohort showed a tendency to co-occur across the 100 to 150 validation repertoires.

The chain employs TRBV7-2 and TRBJ2-3, with 10 bases aligning to TRBD1. The clonotype was recovered from a woman aged 18 to 35 in good health and CMV-seronegative. The sequenced material came from PBMCs. The CDR3 bases are TGTGCCAGCAGCTTACACCCAAGACCGGGACAGGGGCCCACAGATACGCAGTATTTT. Its protein is CASSLHPRPGQGPTDTQYF.